What follows are 20 T cell receptor beta chains derived from one specimen sequenced in a study of response to subunit inactivated influenza vaccine. TCRdb independently ran MiXCR on the RT-PCR reads; one entry per CDR3 protein. The repertoire holds around 570,000 distinct CDR3 sequences, about 8% seen once, with roughly 13% in the top ten. The sample in question was PBMCs from blood, obtained around 25 months after vaccination. These receptor sequences come from a man aged 50 to 69 who received an inactivated influenza vaccine.

About this clonotype itself: This probably arose from a read error, given a far larger clone one base away. The V and J genes are TRBV15 and TRBJ1-5, with a tentative D call TRBD1 (5 bases). The germline V gene has CDR1 LNHNV and CDR2 YYDKDF (reference sequence). V lost 7 bases and J 4 bases, leaving 8 bases between the germline ends. The CDR3 runs to 12 residues. CDR3 loop: CATIRENQPQHF. The DNA of the CDR3 is TGTGCCACCATCAGGGAGAATCAGCCCCAGCATTTT.

The chain couples TRBV12-3 or TRBV12-4 to TRBJ1-2; D remains ambiguous. Trimming took 5 bases from V and 8 from J, leaving 12 bases between them. The CDR3 totals 12 residues. The CDR3 bases are TGTGCCAGCAGTCCGGACTGGCAAGGCTACACCTTC. Its translation is CASSPDWQGYTF.

This clonotype was found many times. The rearrangement links TRBV11-2 to TRBJ1-2; D is possibly TRBD1 (5 bases). The germline CDR1 and CDR2 sequences are SGHAT and FQNNGV. This CDR3 has 14 amino acids. V lost 2 bases, J lost 5 bases, and 12 bases lay in between. DNA of the CDR3: TGTGCCAGCAGCTTACAAGGGGCAGGGTATGGCTACACCTTC. Amino acid sequence: CASSLQGAGYGYTF.

This chain connects TRBV11-2 to TRBJ2-7, with 7 bases fitting TRBD1. There are 14 residues in the CDR3. Germline values: CDR1 SGHAT, CDR2 FQNNGV. V was pared by 2 bases and J by 3 bases, with 4 bases of the junction left unmatched. The CDR3 loop reads CASSLTTGVYEQYF. The CDR3, as DNA: TGTGCCAGCAGCTTAACTACAGGGGTCTACGAGCAGTACTTC.

The V call is TRBV7-3, the J call TRBJ2-1; D ambiguous. The length of the CDR3 is 13 residues. V was clipped by 1 base and J by 8 bases, with 9 bases between them. The germline gives CDR1 SGHTA, CDR2 FQGTGA. CDR3 nucleotide sequence: TGTGCCAGCAGCTTAATTAATAACGATGAGCAGTTCTTC. Its protein is CASSLINNDEQFF.

This clonotype has at least ten counts. The J gene is TRBJ2-7, the V gene TRBV20-1; 9 bases are a match to TRBD2. Germline assignment: CDR1 DFQATT and CDR2 SNEGSKA (reference sequence). The length of the CDR3 is 12 residues. CDR3 sequence reads: CRAFSGSYEQYF. CDR3 in DNA: TGCAGGGCCTTTAGCGGGAGCTACGAGCAGTACTTC.

The V gene is TRBV30, the J gene TRBJ1-2; tentatively, D is TRBD1 (6 bases). With 1 base removed from V and 1 base from J, the gap between germline ends came to 13 bases. Per the germline V gene, CDR1 is GTSNPN and CDR2 is SVGIG (reference sequence). The CDR3 totals 15 residues. This chain's CDR3 is CAWSEPQQGNYGYTF. The CDR3, as DNA: TGTGCCTGGAGTGAGCCACAACAGGGTAACTATGGCTACACCTTC.

The chain couples TRBV29-1 to TRBJ2-3; D perhaps matches TRBD2 (6 bases). V was shortened by 3 bases and J by 2 bases, with 12 bases between the two germline ends. The CDR3 loop spans 14 amino acids. Germline V gives CDR1 SQVTM, CDR2 ANQGSEA. This chain's CDR3 is CSVDTGEITDTQYF. CDR3 coding DNA: TGCAGCGTTGATACGGGAGAAATCACAGATACGCAGTATTTT.

This clonotype was picked up many times. In nucleotides, the CDR3 is TGCGCCAGCAGTGAGTTGTCAGGGGATAACCCCGGGGAGCTGTTTTTT. Translation: CASSELSGDNPGELFF. The rearrangement links TRBV10-2 to TRBJ2-2, with D maybe TRBD1 (6 bases). Trimming removed 1 base at V and 6 bases at J, with 15 bases between. CDR3 length equals 16 residues. In germline, CDR1 is WSHSY, CDR2 SAAADI.

The table lists this clonotype with a few counts. A read error may account for a junction end that differs from germline. This chain uses TRBV20-1 with TRBJ2-3, with 10 bases identical to TRBD1. This CDR3 has 14 amino acids. The germline V gene has CDR1 DFQATT and CDR2 SNEGSKA (reference sequence). CDR3 sequence reads: CSARGTGATGTQYF. Written as DNA, the CDR3 is TGCAGTGCTAGGGGGACAGGGGCTACAGGTACGCAGTATTTT.

This clonotype has at least ten counts. V usage is TRBV7-7 and J usage is TRBJ2-2; D remains ambiguous. Trimming shortened V by 4 bases and J by 6 bases, and 9 bases separated the two germline ends. Looked up from germline, CDR1 is SSHAT and CDR2 is FNYEAQ (reference sequence). The CDR3 extends over 13 amino acids. CDR3 protein: CASSSREAGELFF. The CDR3 DNA is TGTGCCAGCAGCTCCAGAGAGGCCGGGGAGCTGTTTTTT. The complete variable domain, with remaining parts taken from reference TRBV7-7 and TRBJ2-2, reads GAGVSQSPRYKVTKRGQDVTLRCDPISSHATLYWYQQALGQGPEFLTYFNYEAQPDKSGLPSDRFSAERPEGSISTLTIQRTEQRDSAMYRCASSSREAGELFFGEGSRLTVL.

This clonotype has a count of ten or more. The rearrangement uses TRBV3-1 and TRBJ2-1, with 8 nucleotides matching TRBD2. CDR1 and CDR2 (germline): LGHDT, YNNKEL (reference sequence). The CDR3 has 16 amino acids. The ends lost 1 base at V and 7 bases at J; junction bases unmatched: 9. This CDR3 is CASSQAYGGAINEQFF. The CDR3, as DNA: TGTGCCAGCAGCCAAGCGTACGGGGGGGCCATAAATGAGCAGTTCTTC.

Many counts were recorded for this clonotype. This chain joins TRBV12-3 or TRBV12-4 and TRBJ2-2, with a weak D call TRBD1 (5 bases). This CDR3 contains 14 residues. V lost 6 bases, J lost 0 bases, and 8 bases lay in between. The CDR3 sequence is CASSKTANTGELFF. CDR3 DNA sequence: TGTGCCAGCAGCAAGACAGCGAACACCGGGGAGCTGTTTTTT.

In this sample, this clonotype turned up many times. This chain links TRBV7-6 with TRBJ2-2, with D unresolved. Germline CDR1 is SGHVS and CDR2 is FNYEAQ. The length of the CDR3 is 14 residues. Trimming took 3 bases from V and 0 from J, leaving 5 bases between them. For the CDR3, the DNA is TGTGCCAGCAGCTTCAGTGCGAACACCGGGGAGCTGTTTTTT. Amino acid sequence: CASSFSANTGELFF.

V is TRBV4-2 and J is TRBJ2-7; D is ambiguous. This CDR3 spans 13 amino acids. Looked up from germline, CDR1 is LGHNA and CDR2 is YNFKEQ. Trimming stripped 2 bases from V and 2 bases from J, with 7 bases between. CDR3 nucleotides: TGTGCCAGCAGCCAAACAGAAACCTACGAGCAGTACTTC. Translation: CASSQTETYEQYF.

This clonotype was recorded many times. The chain has TRBV2 and TRBJ2-1, with 7 bases that match TRBD2. J lost 4 bases, V lost 3 bases, and 6 bases had no gene match. Germline CDR1 and CDR2: SNHLY and FYNNEI. There are 15 residues in the CDR3. CDR3 protein: CASSEIAGAYNEQFF. CDR3 sequence (DNA): TGTGCCAGCAGTGAGATCGCGGGAGCGTACAATGAGCAGTTCTTC.

This clonotype was seen repeatedly, ten times or more. The chain combines TRBV4-3 with TRBJ2-2; D not resolved. Germline CDR1 and CDR2: LGHNA and YSLEER. The CDR3 is made up of 15 amino acids. Trimming pared 0 bases from V and 1 base from J, leaving 6 bases between. The CDR3 region has the DNA TGCGCCAGCAGCCAAGATATGAGGAACACCGGGGAGCTGTTTTTT. Its translation: CASSQDMRNTGELFF.

The chain combines TRBV3-1 with TRBJ1-6; 12 positions match TRBD1. The CDR3 is made up of 19 amino acids. V dropped 5 bases and J dropped 8; count of bases not matched to a gene: 16. CDR1 is LGHDT, CDR2 YNNKEL, per germline (reference sequence). The CDR3 loop reads CASSKEVGTGGVPHSPLHF. CDR3 nucleotides: TGTGCCAGCAGCAAGGAGGTTGGGACAGGGGGCGTCCCTCATTCACCCCTCCACTTT.

This clonotype occurred many times. The chain links TRBV12-3 or TRBV12-4 to TRBJ2-5; no clear D. V dropped 2 bases and J dropped 3 bases, with 7 bases sitting between them. CDR3 length: 13 residues. This chain's CDR3 is CASSLRREETQYF. CDR3 DNA sequence: TGTGCCAGCAGTTTAAGAAGGGAAGAGACCCAGTACTTC.

CDR3 sequence: CASSLGSYSFNEQFF. The CDR3 region has the DNA TGTGCCAGCAGCTTAGGCTCTTATTCGTTCAATGAGCAGTTCTTC. The chain is built from TRBV7-8 and TRBJ2-1; D ambiguous. Looked up from germline, CDR1 is SGHVS and CDR2 is FQNEAQ. V was cut by 1 base and J by 6 bases, with 13 bases left in between. The CDR3 has 15 amino acids.